These 24 T cell receptor beta chains came from one sample sequenced in a study of T cell repertoires in cytomegalovirus infection. In TCRdb, the reads were re-called with MiXCR into one record per CDR3 protein. The table shows fewer than 550,000 distinct CDR3 sequences, with 10% to 12% occurring only once. Sample: PBMCs. The receptors shown here come from a human donor in good health (CMV status not recorded). Some clones in this sample may be carry-over from other donors' samples.

This clonotype was counted many times. CDR3 DNA sequence: TGTGCCAGCGGGGGTGGAGGTGCGGTACCACTGTTTTTT. Translated: CASGGGGAVPLFF. V usage is TRBV27 and J usage is TRBJ1-4, with D perhaps TRBD1 (5 bases). Trimming pared 8 bases from V and 13 bases from J, leaving 20 bases between. Germline CDR1 is MNHEY and CDR2 is SMNVEV (reference sequence). CDR3 length: 13 amino acids.

As to this clonotype: This may be a read error, as it is one base from a much larger clone. This rearrangement joins TRBV4-1 to TRBJ2-3; 7 positions match TRBD2. The CDR3 spans 18 residues. Germline loops: CDR1 MGHRA, CDR2 YSYEKL. The junction had 14 bases not matched to a gene; V was cut back by 3 bases and J by 2 bases. CDR3 DNA: TGCGCCAGCAGCCAGTCGGGGGTTACGGGAGGCCACACAGATACGCAGTATTTT. It yields the protein CASSQSGVTGGHTDTQYF.

This clonotype was seen many times. The V and J genes are TRBV2 and TRBJ1-2; a possible D gene is TRBD1 (6 bases). In germline, CDR1 is SNHLY, CDR2 FYNNEI. The CDR3 consists of 14 residues. Trimming took 2 bases from V and 4 from J, leaving 11 bases between them. DNA of the CDR3: TGTGCCAGCAGTGAAATGCAGGGGAGCTATGGCTACACCTTC. It encodes CASSEMQGSYGYTF.

This clonotype has only a few counts. The chain has TRBV20-1 and TRBJ1-2; tentative D call: TRBD1 (5 bases). Germline lookup yields CDR1 DFQATT and CDR2 SNEGSKA (reference sequence). The CDR3 totals 13 residues. V shed 3 bases and J shed 8 bases, with 16 bases lying between them. DNA for the CDR3: TGCAGTGCTAGCCTGAACAGGCCTGGGGGCTACACCTTC. Translating it yields CSASLNRPGGYTF.

This clonotype was counted a few times. The V gene is TRBV12-5, the J gene TRBJ1-5; 7 bases align to TRBD1. This CDR3 region has 19 residues. Germline V gene sequence: CDR1 LGHNT, CDR2 FRNRAP. The J segment lost 0 bases and the V segment lost 5 bases, leaving 16 bases of the junction unmatched. The CDR3 sequence: CASGPSPGQRNYSNQPQHF. The DNA of the CDR3 is TGTGCTAGTGGTCCCTCCCCGGGACAGAGAAATTATAGCAATCAGCCCCAGCATTTT.

This chain uses TRBV20-1 with TRBJ2-7; 7 bases match TRBD1. The CDR3 spans 17 residues. V lost 5 bases and J lost 3; bases outside the gene matches: 19. The germline V gene encodes CDR1 DFQATT and CDR2 SNEGSKA (reference sequence). CDR3 region: CSASPWDAGTENYEQYF. CDR3 in DNA: TGCAGTGCTTCTCCCTGGGACGCCGGGACAGAAAACTACGAGCAGTACTTC.

V and J are TRBV18 and TRBJ2-1, with 11 nucleotides matching TRBD1. CDR3 length equals 15 residues. J was trimmed by 6 bases and V by 6 bases; bases with no gene match: 7. Germline CDR1 is KGHSH and CDR2 is LQKENI. The CDR3 sequence: CASSVGTGGPNEQFF. For the CDR3, the DNA is TGTGCCAGCTCCGTTGGGACAGGGGGGCCCAATGAGCAGTTCTTC.

The J gene is TRBJ2-7, the V gene TRBV19; D is possibly TRBD1 (6 bases). Germline CDR1 is LNHDA and CDR2 is SQIVND (reference sequence). This CDR3 is built from 16 residues. Trimming shortened V by 4 bases and J by 3 bases, and 19 bases separated the two germline ends. In nucleotides, the CDR3 is TGTGCCAGTAGTACCCCGGCAGGGGCGGACCGCTACGAGCAGTACTTC. This sequence encodes CASSTPAGADRYEQYF. Variable domain in full (rest from reference TRBV19 and TRBJ2-7): DGGITQSPKYLFRKEGQNVTLSCEQNLNHDAMYWYRQDPGQGLRLIYYSQIVNDFQKGDIAEGYSVSREKKESFPLTVTSAQKNPTAFYLCASSTPAGADRYEQYFGPGTRLTVT.

This chain links TRBV2 with TRBJ2-5, with 8 nucleotides matching TRBD2. V lost 0 bases, J lost 2 bases, and 11 bases stayed unmatched. CDR1 SNHLY and CDR2 FYNNEI come from the germline V gene. The CDR3 totals 18 residues. This chain's CDR3 is CASSEAGLVNPYQETQYF. The CDR3 DNA reads as TGTGCCAGCAGTGAAGCGGGACTAGTCAACCCGTATCAAGAGACCCAGTACTTC. The full variable domain, completed using reference TRBV2 and TRBJ2-5, is EPEVTQTPSHQVTQMGQEVILRCVPISNHLYFYWYRQILGQKVEFLVSFYNNEISEKSEIFDDQFSVERPDGSNFTLKIRSTKLEDSAMYFCASSEAGLVNPYQETQYFGPGTRLLVL.

This clonotype came up a few times. The J gene is TRBJ1-1, the V gene TRBV30, with 11 bases lining up with TRBD1. Germline-derived CDR1 and CDR2 are GTSNPN and SVGIG (reference sequence). The length of the CDR3 is 15 residues. The trim removed 4 bases at V and 0 bases at J, leaving 4 bases unmatched. For the CDR3, the DNA is TGTGCCTGGAACGGACAGGGGGCAGTGAACACTGAAGCTTTCTTT. Residues: CAWNGQGAVNTEAFF.

This clonotype has ten or more counts. This chain connects TRBV7-6 to TRBJ2-5; D may be TRBD1 (6 bases). The germline V gene has CDR1 SGHVS and CDR2 FNYEAQ. V was cut by 5 bases and J by 2 bases, with 15 bases left in between. This CDR3 region has 15 residues. The CDR3 protein is CASSHPGAEQETQYF. The CDR3 nucleotides are TGTGCCAGCAGCCACCCAGGGGCGGAGCAAGAGACCCAGTACTTC.

This sequence joins TRBV9 and TRBJ1-2, with 7 bases lining up with TRBD1. CDR1 and CDR2 (germline): SGDLS, YYNGEE. The CDR3 is made up of 15 amino acids. The V gene end was trimmed by 0 bases and the J gene end by 4 bases; junction bases not matched to a gene: 6. As DNA, the CDR3 is TGTGCCAGCAGCGTAGGGCGGGACAGACCCTATGGCTACACCTTC. It is translated as CASSVGRDRPYGYTF.

The rearrangement uses TRBV9 and TRBJ2-1, with 7 bases matching TRBD1. With V trimmed by 3 bases and J by 0 bases, 18 bases remained unmatched. The CDR3 length is 20 residues. Germline V gene data show CDR1 as SGDLS and CDR2 as YYNGEE. The CDR3: CASSDPLFGQVQGSYNEQFF. DNA for the CDR3: TGTGCCAGCAGCGACCCTCTTTTCGGACAGGTACAGGGCTCCTACAATGAGCAGTTCTTC.

Many counts were recorded for this clonotype. This chain uses TRBV20-1 with TRBJ2-3, with D possibly being TRBD2 (6 bases). The CDR3 has 12 amino acids. The germline V and J ends were trimmed by 5 bases and 4 bases, with 10 bases remaining between them. The germline V gene encodes CDR1 DFQATT and CDR2 SNEGSKA (reference sequence). Here the CDR3 DNA reads TGCAGTGCTGTAATAGCGGCAGATACGCAGTATTTT. Amino acids: CSAVIAADTQYF.

The V call is TRBV4-1, the J call TRBJ2-1; the D gene is possibly TRBD1 (6 bases). Germline V lookup: CDR1 MGHRA, CDR2 YSYEKL. Deletions cut 4 bases from V and 4 bases from J, with 20 bases between. The CDR3 runs to 17 residues. CDR3 coding DNA: TGCGCCAGCAGCCGATCCTCGGGCAGGGGCAAATACAATGAGCAGTTCTTC. Amino acids: CASSRSSGRGKYNEQFF.

The V call is TRBV5-1, the J call TRBJ1-4; TRBD1 matches at 7 bases. V trimming: 0 bases; J trimming: 7 bases; junction bases outside the gene matches: 9. Germline assignment: CDR1 SGHRS and CDR2 YFSETQ. This CDR3 is built from 16 residues. CDR3 bases: TGCGCCAGCAGCTTGGCCGTAGGGGGCTCAAGTGAAAAACTGTTTTTT. The encoded protein is CASSLAVGGSSEKLFF.

This chain joins TRBV2 and TRBJ2-2, with D tentatively TRBD2 (6 bases). V was trimmed by 7 bases and J by 4 bases, leaving 10 bases between them. The CDR3 sequence is 13 residues long. The germline gives CDR1 SNHLY, CDR2 FYNNEI. The CDR3 region is CASIGGSTGELFF. DNA for the CDR3: TGTGCCAGCATTGGGGGGTCCACCGGGGAGCTGTTTTTT. The variable domain in full, completed from reference TRBV2 and TRBJ2-2, reads EPEVTQTPSHQVTQMGQEVILRCVPISNHLYFYWYRQILGQKVEFLVSFYNNEISEKSEIFDDQFSVERPDGSNFTLKIRSTKLEDSAMYFCASIGGSTGELFFGEGSRLTVL.

This clonotype was recorded at least ten times. V usage is TRBV30 and J usage is TRBJ2-3; D possibly corresponds to TRBD2 (7 bases). The CDR3 is 18 amino acids. V was shortened by 3 bases and J by 4 bases, with 26 bases between the two germline ends. The germline V gene encodes CDR1 GTSNPN and CDR2 SVGIG (reference sequence). The CDR3 DNA follows: TGTGCCTGGAGCGTAGAGCCCAGGGGAGGGGGGGTAGCAGATACGCAGTATTTT. The encoded protein is CAWSVEPRGGGVADTQYF.

This clonotype has at least ten counts. The chain joins TRBV28 to TRBJ2-7, with D unresolved. Germline-derived CDR1 and CDR2 are MDHEN and SYDVKM. The CDR3 runs 13 residues. The V gene lost 2 bases and the J gene lost 2 bases, with 7 bases spanning the gap. The CDR3 coding sequence is TGTGCCAGCAGTTTAGGGGTCGCCTACGAGCAGTACTTC. It encodes CASSLGVAYEQYF.

This clonotype was seen a few times. V usage is TRBV28 and J usage is TRBJ2-7; tentative D call: TRBD2 (6 bases). Trimming took off 0 bases at V and 3 bases at J, with 9 bases between the two ends. This CDR3 spans 14 amino acids. Germline-derived CDR1 and CDR2 are MDHEN and SYDVKM. The CDR3 DNA follows: TGTGCCAGCAGTTTATGGGGGGAGGTCTACGAGCAGTACTTC. Protein product: CASSLWGEVYEQYF.

Ten or more counts support this clonotype. The CDR3 sequence is CASSLNQGASTEAFF. CDR3 sequence (DNA): TGTGCCAGCAGCTTGAATCAGGGTGCGAGCACTGAAGCTTTCTTT. This chain uses TRBV5-5 with TRBJ1-1, with D possibly being TRBD1 (5 bases). With 1 base removed from V and 4 bases from J, the gap between germline ends came to 14 bases. Germline assignment: CDR1 SGHKS and CDR2 YYEKEE (reference sequence). The CDR3 has 15 residues.

This chain joins TRBV14 and TRBJ2-2; D possibly corresponds to TRBD2 (5 bases). The germline V gene has CDR1 SGHDN and CDR2 FVKESK. The length of the CDR3 is 16 residues. Deletions cut 2 bases from V and 2 bases from J, with 12 bases between. In DNA, the CDR3 is TGTGCCAGCAGCCAAACGAGGGTTTCCAACACCGGGGAGCTGTTTTTT. Translation gives CASSQTRVSNTGELFF.

The chain is built from TRBV24-1 and TRBJ2-3; 7 positions match TRBD1. V was pared by 4 bases and J by 3 bases, with 9 bases of the junction left unmatched. Germline V gives CDR1 KGHDR, CDR2 SFDVKD. The CDR3 covers 16 residues. This CDR3 is CATSDPVSGGTDTQYF. CDR3 sequence (DNA): TGTGCCACCAGTGACCCAGTTTCAGGGGGAACAGATACGCAGTATTTT.

In this sample, this clonotype turned up many times. The rearrangement links TRBV4-1 to TRBJ2-3, with TRBD2 matching 10 bases. V dropped 1 base and J dropped 4; count of bases not matched to a gene: 8. Germline-derived CDR1 and CDR2 are MGHRA and YSYEKL. CDR3 length: 17 residues. The CDR3 sequence: CASSQVTSGNGADTQYF. CDR3 nucleotides: TGCGCCAGCAGCCAAGTCACTAGCGGGAACGGGGCAGATACGCAGTATTTT.